Below, 14 T cell receptor beta chains from the same sample are listed, as sequenced in a study of T cell repertoires in cytomegalovirus infection. These receptors lack a known antigen. TCRdb used MiXCR to reprocess the reads, holding one entry per CDR3 protein. The data contain fewer than 1,000,000 distinct CDR3 sequences, approximately 31% of them singletons. This specimen was cultured CD8+ T cells from PBMCs, taken from culture after CMV antigen stimulation. The receptors stem from a human donor in good health (CMV status not recorded). Some clones in this sample may be carry-over from other donors' samples.

This clonotype has more than one count but fewer than ten. In DNA, the CDR3 is TGCGCCAGCAGCCAAGGGGGGACTCTCCGGGACAGTGCAAGTTCACCCCTCCACTTT. This codes for CASSQGGTLRDSASSPLHF. The V call is TRBV4-1, the J call TRBJ1-6; TRBD1 agrees at 7 bases. Trimming took 1 base from V and 9 from J; bases not matched to a gene: 18. Germline V gene data show CDR1 as MGHRA and CDR2 as YSYEKL. The CDR3 totals 19 residues.

The chain employs TRBV19 and TRBJ2-4, with 10 bases fitting TRBD2. There are 14 residues in the CDR3. The germline V gene encodes CDR1 LNHDA and CDR2 SQIVND (reference sequence). The V gene end was trimmed by 10 bases and the J gene end by 5 bases; junction bases not matched to a gene: 8. The CDR3 loop reads CATSSLAGQNIQYF. CDR3 coding DNA: TGTGCCACTTCTTCACTAGCGGGGCAAAACATTCAGTACTTC.

This clonotype was observed at least ten times. This chain links TRBV7-2 with TRBJ2-3; D remains ambiguous. Trimming removed 2 bases at V and 3 bases at J, with 9 bases between. CDR1 is SGHTA and CDR2 is FQGNSA in the germline V gene. The CDR3 has 14 residues. DNA for the CDR3: TGTGCCAGCAGCTTATACACAGAAACAGATACGCAGTATTTT. Amino acid sequence: CASSLYTETDTQYF.

Note on this clonotype: At one end the junction does not follow the germline gene, possibly because of a read error. The genes are TRBV12-3 or TRBV12-4 and TRBJ1-1; 7 bases are shared with TRBD1. CDR3 length: 12 amino acids. The CDR3 sequence: CASSLGQAGAFF. Here the CDR3 DNA reads TGTGCCAGCAGCTTAGGACAGGCCGGAGCTTTCTTT.

V usage is TRBV7-8 and J usage is TRBJ1-1; the D gene is possibly TRBD1 (5 bases). The CDR3 is made up of 17 amino acids. The ends were cut back, 7 bases at V and 0 bases at J, with 21 bases in the middle. Per germline, CDR1 SGHVS and CDR2 FQNEAQ. CDR3 DNA sequence: TGTGCCAGCATCCTACGGTCGGGGGAGAGCATGAACACTGAAGCTTTCTTT. Its protein is CASILRSGESMNTEAFF. The full variable domain, rest sourced from reference TRBV7-8 and TRBJ1-1, is GAGVSQSPRYKVAKRGQDVALRCDPISGHVSLFWYQQALGQGPEFLTYFQNEAQLDKSGLPSDRFFAERPEGSVSTLKIQRTQQEDSAVYLCASILRSGESMNTEAFFGQGTRLTVV.

This clonotype was picked up one time. The chain couples TRBV19 to TRBJ2-7; 9 nucleotides line up with TRBD1. The germline gives CDR1 LNHDA, CDR2 SQIVND (reference sequence). There are 13 residues in the CDR3. The V segment lost 5 bases and the J segment 6 bases; nucleotides outside the gene matches: 5. This CDR3 is CASSSVDRGEQYF. Here the CDR3 DNA reads TGTGCCAGTAGTTCGGTGGACAGGGGCGAGCAGTACTTC.

The chain joins TRBV20-1 to TRBJ1-4, with D possibly being TRBD1 (5 bases). V was cut by 6 bases and J by 3 bases, with 14 bases left in between. The germline gives CDR1 DFQATT, CDR2 SNEGSKA (reference sequence). CDR3 size: 14 residues. In DNA, the CDR3 is TGCAGTGCCACCCGGAGGGGATCTAATGAAAAACTGTTTTTT. It translates to CSATRRGSNEKLFF.

This clonotype was seen only a few times. This chain uses TRBV7-9 with TRBJ2-7; D unclear. The V gene lost 5 bases and the J gene lost 5 bases, with 10 bases spanning the gap. The CDR3 runs 12 residues. Germline V gene sequence: CDR1 SEHNR, CDR2 FQNEAQ (reference sequence). CDR3 bases: TGTGCCAGCAGCGTCGAAAGAGACGAGCAGTACTTC. Translating it yields CASSVERDEQYF.

This clonotype was recorded at least ten times. The rearrangement links TRBV7-2 to TRBJ2-2; D is ambiguous. Trimming removed 2 bases at V and 4 bases at J, with 11 bases between. Per germline, CDR1 SGHTA and CDR2 FQGNSA. This CDR3 has 15 amino acids. DNA of the CDR3: TGTGCCAGCAGCTTACTAACTACGAGCACCGGGGAGCTGTTTTTT. This codes for CASSLLTTSTGELFF.

Concerning this clonotype itself: A much larger clone differs by one base, so this may be a read error. V is TRBV7-9 and J is TRBJ1-3; D is possibly TRBD1 (6 bases). The ends were cut back, 4 bases at V and 0 bases at J, with 7 bases in the middle. Germline-derived CDR1 and CDR2 are SEHNR and FQNEAQ (reference sequence). CDR3 length: 14 amino acids. The chain's CDR3 is CASSSGDSGNTIYF. CDR3 nucleotide sequence: TGTGCCAGCAGCTCAGGGGACTCTGGAAACACCATATATTTT.

The chain links TRBV12-3 or TRBV12-4 to TRBJ1-2; 7 bases fit TRBD1. The CDR3 loop spans 13 amino acids. The V gene end was trimmed by 7 bases and the J gene end by 4 bases; junction bases not matched to a gene: 6. CDR3 DNA: TGTGCCAGCAAACAGGGGTACGGCTATGGCTACACCTTC. Protein product: CASKQGYGYGYTF.

As concerns this clonotype: Germline is not matched at one junction end, which may reflect a read error. The V and J genes are TRBV7-9 and TRBJ2-2; 7 nucleotides align to TRBD2. Looked up from germline, CDR1 is SEHNR and CDR2 is FQNEAQ (reference sequence). CDR3 length equals 16 residues. CDR3 sequence (DNA): TGTGCCAACAGCCCGCCGAGCGGGGCGAACACCGGGGAGCTGTTTTTT. Its protein is CANSPPSGANTGELFF.

The chain links TRBV2 to TRBJ2-7; 9 bases are a match to TRBD2. The CDR3 contains 15 residues. Germline loops: CDR1 SNHLY, CDR2 FYNNEI. V dropped 7 bases and J dropped 4; count of bases not matched to a gene: 11. The CDR3 DNA is TGTGCCAGCACTACTCGGCCTAGCGGGGTATACGAGCAGTACGTC. Protein sequence: CASTTRPSGVYEQYV.

This clonotype has ten or more counts. The junction departs from the called germline gene at one end, perhaps through a read error. The gene calls are TRBV12-3 or TRBV12-4 and TRBJ2-1, with D perhaps TRBD2 (6 bases). The CDR3 extends over 15 amino acids. The CDR3 spells CASSLDGSSYNEQFF. The CDR3 DNA reads TGTGCCAGCAGCTTAGACGGGAGCTCCTACAATGAGCAGTTCTTC.